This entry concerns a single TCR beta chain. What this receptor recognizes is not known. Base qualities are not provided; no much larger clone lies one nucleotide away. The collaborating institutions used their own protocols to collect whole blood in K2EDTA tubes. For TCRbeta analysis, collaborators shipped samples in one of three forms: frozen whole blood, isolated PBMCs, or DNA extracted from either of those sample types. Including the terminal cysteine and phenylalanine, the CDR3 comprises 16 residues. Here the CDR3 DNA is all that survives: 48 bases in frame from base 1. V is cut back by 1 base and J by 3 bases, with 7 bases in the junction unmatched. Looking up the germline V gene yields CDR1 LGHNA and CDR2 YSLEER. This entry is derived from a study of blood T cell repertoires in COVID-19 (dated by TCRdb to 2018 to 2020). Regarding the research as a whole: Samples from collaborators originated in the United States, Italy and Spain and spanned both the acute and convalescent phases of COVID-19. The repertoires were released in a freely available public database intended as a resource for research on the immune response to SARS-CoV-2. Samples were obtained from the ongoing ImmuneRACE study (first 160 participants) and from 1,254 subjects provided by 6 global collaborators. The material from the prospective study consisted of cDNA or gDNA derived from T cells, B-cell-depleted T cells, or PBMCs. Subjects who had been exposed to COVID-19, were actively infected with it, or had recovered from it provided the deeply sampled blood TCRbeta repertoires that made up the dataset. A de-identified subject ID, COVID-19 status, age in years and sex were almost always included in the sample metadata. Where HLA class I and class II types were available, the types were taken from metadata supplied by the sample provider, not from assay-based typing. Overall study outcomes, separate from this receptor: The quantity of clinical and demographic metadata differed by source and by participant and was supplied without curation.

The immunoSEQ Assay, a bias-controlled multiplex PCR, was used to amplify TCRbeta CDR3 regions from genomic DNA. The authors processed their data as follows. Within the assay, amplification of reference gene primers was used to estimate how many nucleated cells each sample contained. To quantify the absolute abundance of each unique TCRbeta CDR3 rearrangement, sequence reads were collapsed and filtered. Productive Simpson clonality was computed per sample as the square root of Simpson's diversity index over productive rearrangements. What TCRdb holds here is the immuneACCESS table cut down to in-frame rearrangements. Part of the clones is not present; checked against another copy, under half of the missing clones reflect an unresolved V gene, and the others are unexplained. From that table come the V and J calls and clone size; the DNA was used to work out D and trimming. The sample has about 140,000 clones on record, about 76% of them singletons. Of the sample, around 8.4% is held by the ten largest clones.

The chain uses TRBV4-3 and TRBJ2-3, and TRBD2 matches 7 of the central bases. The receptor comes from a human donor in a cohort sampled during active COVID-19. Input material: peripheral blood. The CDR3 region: CASSQAGGEMTDTQYF. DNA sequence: TGCGCCAGCAGCCAAGCTGGGGGGGAGATGACAGATACGCAGTATTTT.